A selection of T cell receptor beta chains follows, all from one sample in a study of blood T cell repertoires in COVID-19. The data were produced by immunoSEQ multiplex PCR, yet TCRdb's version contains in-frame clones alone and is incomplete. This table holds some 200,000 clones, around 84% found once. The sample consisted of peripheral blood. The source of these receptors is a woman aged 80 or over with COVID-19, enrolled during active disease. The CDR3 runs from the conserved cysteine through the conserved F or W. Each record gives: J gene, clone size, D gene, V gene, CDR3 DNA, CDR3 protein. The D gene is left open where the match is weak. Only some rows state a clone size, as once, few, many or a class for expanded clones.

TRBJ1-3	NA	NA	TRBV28	TGTGCCAGCACCGAAGAGGGCTCTGGAAACACCATATATTTT	CASTEEGSGNTIYF
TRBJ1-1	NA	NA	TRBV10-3	TGTGCCATCAGTGGCTGGGGGGGCCGGGACACTGAAGCTTTCTTT	CAISGWGGRDTEAFF
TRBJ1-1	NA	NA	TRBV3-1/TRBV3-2	TGTGCCAGCAGCCTGCGCTCGTTGGTGGCTGAAGCTTTCTTT	CASSLRSLVAEAFF
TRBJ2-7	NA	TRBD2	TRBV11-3	TGTGCCAGCAGCCGTGGGGACTACTACGAGCAGTACTTC	CASSRGDYYEQYF
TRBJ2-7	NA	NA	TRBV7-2	TGTGCCAGCAGCTTAGGGCAGGCCTCCTACGAGCAGTACTTC	CASSLGQASYEQYF
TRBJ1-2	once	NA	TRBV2	TGTGCCAGATCCAGTGACTCTAACTATGGCTACACCTTC	CARSSDSNYGYTF
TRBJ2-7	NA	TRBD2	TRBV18	TGTGCCAGCTCACCCGTCGGCGGGGGACCCTACGAGCAGTACTTC	CASSPVGGGPYEQYF
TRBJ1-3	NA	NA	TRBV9	TGTGCCAGCAGCGAGGCGGGACTTTCCTCTGGAAACACCATATATTTT	CASSEAGLSSGNTIYF
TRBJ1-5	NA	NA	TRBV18	TGTGCCAGCTCACCGAATTTTGAGGGTTCCCAGCATTTT	CASSPNFEGSQHF
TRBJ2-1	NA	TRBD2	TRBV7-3	TGTGCCAGCAGCTCACCGGGGGGTAATGAGCAGTTCTTC	CASSSPGGNEQFF
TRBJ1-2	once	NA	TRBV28	TGTGCCAGCACCGATTCGCGGGGACGGCCTGGCTACACCTTC	CASTDSRGRPGYTF
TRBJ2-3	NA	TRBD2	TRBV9	TGTGCCAGCAGCACCAAAAAGACTAGCGGGGCCACAGATACGCAGTATTTT	CASSTKKTSGATDTQYF
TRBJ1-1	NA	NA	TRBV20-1	TGCAGTGCTAGTCCCACCACGTACGGGAACACTGAAGCTTTCTTT	CSASPTTYGNTEAFF
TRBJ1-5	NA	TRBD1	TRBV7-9	TGTGCCAGCAGCTTAGCCGGACAGGGGGGTGAGCCCCAGCATTTT	CASSLAGQGGEPQHF
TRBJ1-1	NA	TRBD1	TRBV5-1	TGCGCCAGCAGTCCGGGACAGGGAACGTTGCCCCATGAAGCTTTCTTT	CASSPGQGTLPHEAFF
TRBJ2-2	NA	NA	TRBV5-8	TGTGCCAGCAGCTTGGGCAGGGGGGACACCGGGGAGCTGTTTTTT	CASSLGRGDTGELFF
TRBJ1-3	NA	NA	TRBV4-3	TGCGCCAGCAGTCTCGACGGAGACTCTGGAAACACCATATATTTT	CASSLDGDSGNTIYF
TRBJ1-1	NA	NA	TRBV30	TGTGCCTGGAATGGGTGGGGGCAGGAAGCTTTCTTT	CAWNGWGQEAFF
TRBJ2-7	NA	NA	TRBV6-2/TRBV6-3	TGTGCCAGCAGTTACCCCCACTACGAGCAGTACTTC	CASSYPHYEQYF
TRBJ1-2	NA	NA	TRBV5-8	TGTGCCAGCAGCGTCCGGGCCAAGGGGGTCTATGGCTACACCTTC	CASSVRAKGVYGYTF
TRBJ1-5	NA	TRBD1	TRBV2	TGTGCCAGCAGCAAGGGACAGGGAGATCAGCCCCAGCATTTT	CASSKGQGDQPQHF
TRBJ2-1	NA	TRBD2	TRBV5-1	TGCGCCAGCAGCTTGGAGGCTAGCGGCTCTATGTATGAGCAGTTCTTC	CASSLEASGSMYEQFF
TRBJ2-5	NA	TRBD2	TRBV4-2	TGTGCCAGCAGCCTTACTAGCGGTAACGGGGAGACCCAGTACTTC	CASSLTSGNGETQYF
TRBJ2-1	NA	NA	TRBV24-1	TGTGCCACCAGTGACGTTTCGGGTCTTTACAATGAGCAGTTCTTC	CATSDVSGLYNEQFF
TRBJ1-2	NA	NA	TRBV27	TGTGCCAGCAGCCCTCACCCCCTGGAGGATGGCTACACCTTC	CASSPHPLEDGYTF
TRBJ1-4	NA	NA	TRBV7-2	TGTGCCAGCAGCTCACAGGGACGGGAAAAACTGTTTTTT	CASSSQGREKLFF
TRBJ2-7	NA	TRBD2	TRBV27	TGTGCCAGCAGTTTATCCGGGACTAGCGGAGTGAACTCCTACGAGCAGTACTTC	CASSLSGTSGVNSYEQYF
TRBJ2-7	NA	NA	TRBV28	TGTGCCAGCACCATATTGGCGGGGGCCAACTACGAGCAGTACTTC	CASTILAGANYEQYF
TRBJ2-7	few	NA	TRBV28	TGTGCCAGCAGTCTTGGGCAGGGGCGGAGTGACGAGCAGTACTTC	CASSLGQGRSDEQYF
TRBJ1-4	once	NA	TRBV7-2	TGTGCCAGCAGCTCGTTCATCCAGGAAAAACTGTTTTTT	CASSSFIQEKLFF
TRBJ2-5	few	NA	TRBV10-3	TGTGCCATCAGCGAGCTAGGGACAGCGGGGACCCAGTACTTC	CAISELGTAGTQYF
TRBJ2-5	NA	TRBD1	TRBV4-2	TGTGCCAGCAGCCCCCAGACAGGGATTGGGGAGACCCAGTACTTC	CASSPQTGIGETQYF
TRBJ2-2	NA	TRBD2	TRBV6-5	TGTGCCAGCGGTCGCGGGGGGACCGGGGAGCTGTTTTTT	CASGRGGTGELFF
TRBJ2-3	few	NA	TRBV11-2	TGTGCCAGCAACAATTATGTAGGGGGGGCCGTGTCAGATACGCAGTATTTT	CASNNYVGGAVSDTQYF
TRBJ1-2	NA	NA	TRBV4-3	TGCGCCAGCAGCCAACTTCTTACGGACGGGGGACGGATCGGCTACACCTTC	CASSQLLTDGGRIGYTF
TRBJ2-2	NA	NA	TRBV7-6	TGTGCCAGCAGCTTATTCTCGAACACCGGGGAGCTGTTTTTT	CASSLFSNTGELFF
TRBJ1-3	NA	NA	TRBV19	TGTGCCAGTATATTCAGTGCCGGAAACACCATATATTTT	CASIFSAGNTIYF
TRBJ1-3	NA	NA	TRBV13	TGTGCCAGCAGCTTAGACTTACGATCTGGAAACACCATATATTTT	CASSLDLRSGNTIYF
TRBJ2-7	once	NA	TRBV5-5	TGTGCCAGCAGCTTACAGGCGAGCTCCTACGAGCAGTACTTC	CASSLQASSYEQYF
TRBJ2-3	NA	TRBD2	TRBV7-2	TGTGCCAGCAGCTCTAAACGGGGGGACGGAGATACGCAGTATTTT	CASSSKRGDGDTQYF
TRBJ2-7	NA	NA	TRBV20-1	TGCAGTGCGGGGCGGGGCGAGCAGTACTTC	CSAGRGEQYF
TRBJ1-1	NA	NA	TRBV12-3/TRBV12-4	TGTGCCAGCAGTTTGGAGGGCACTGAAGCTTTCTTT	CASSLEGTEAFF
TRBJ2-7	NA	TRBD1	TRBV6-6	TGTGCCAGCAGTTACGAGGGGACAGGGGGCCGGCAGTACTTC	CASSYEGTGGRQYF
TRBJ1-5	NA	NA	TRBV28	TGTGCCAGCAGTACCGGGGGATCTTCGGGTCAGCCCCAGCATTTT	CASSTGGSSGQPQHF
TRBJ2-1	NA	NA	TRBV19	TGTGCCAGTAGTCGAGGAGACTCCTACAATGAGCAGTTCTTC	CASSRGDSYNEQFF
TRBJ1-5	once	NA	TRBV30	TGTGCCTGGAGTGTACTGGGGGCCCAGGGGCCCCAGCATTTT	CAWSVLGAQGPQHF
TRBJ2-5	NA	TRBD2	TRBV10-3	TGTGCCATCAGCCGACTAGCGGGGGGACAAGAGACCCAGTACTTC	CAISRLAGGQETQYF
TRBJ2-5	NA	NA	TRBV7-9	TGTGCCAGCAGCTTAGTGGGAGACAACCAAGAGACCCAGTACTTC	CASSLVGDNQETQYF
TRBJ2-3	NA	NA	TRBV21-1	TGTGCCAGCAGCAAAGAACTAGCGGGGGGTACTCCCACAGATACGCAGTATTTT	CASSKELAGGTPTDTQYF
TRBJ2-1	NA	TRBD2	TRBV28	TGTGCCAGCAAGGGACTAGCGTATTCCTCCTACAATGAGCAGTTCTTC	CASKGLAYSSYNEQFF
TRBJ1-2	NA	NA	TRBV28	TGTGCCAGCAGTTTGGAGGGTTGGAGGGGCTACACCTTC	CASSLEGWRGYTF
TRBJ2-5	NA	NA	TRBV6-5	TGTGCCAGCACCCCGGCCGGGGGGCCCCAAGAGACCCAGTACTTC	CASTPAGGPQETQYF
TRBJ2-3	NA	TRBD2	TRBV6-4	TGTGCCAGCAGTGAAGCGGGGGGGCCATTGGATACGCAGTATTTT	CASSEAGGPLDTQYF
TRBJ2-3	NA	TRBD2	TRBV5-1	TGCGCCAGCAGCTCGAAACTAGCGGGGGGCACAGATACGCAGTATTTT	CASSSKLAGGTDTQYF
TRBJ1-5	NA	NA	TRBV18	TGTGCCAGCTCAATAAGTACGGATCAGCCCCAGCATTTT	CASSISTDQPQHF